This T cell receptor beta chain appears in the sequencing data of a study of cytomegalovirus exposure and HLA in healthy donors. CDR1 LNHDA and CDR2 SQIVND come from the germline V gene (reference sequence). The CDR3 contains 12 residues. Trimming took 7 bases from V and 5 from J, leaving 11 bases between them. PCR employed 60 Vbeta and 13 Jbeta primers. Clones were read by immunoSEQ multiplex PCR, and TCRdb kept only the in-frame ones, dropping some. The sample has roughly 100,000 clones, 75% seen once. This receptor was obtained from a male donor in good health and CMV-seropositive. V is TRBV19 and J is TRBJ1-1; tentative D call: TRBD1 (5 bases). The sequenced sample was PBMCs. CDR3 coding DNA: TGTGCCAGTACGTCAGGGTGGACTGAAGCTTTCTTT. This translates into CASTSGWTEAFF.